This T cell receptor beta chain was profiled in a study of blood T cell repertoires in COVID-19. Study-level background: Sources were T cells, B-cell-depleted T cells, or PBMCs; the material itself was cDNA or gDNA.

Enrollment of patients from Seattle took place during active infection, with longitudinal follow-up. Data came from immunoSEQ multiplex PCR; TCRdb stores just in-frame clones and leaves some out. The table has 75,000 to 90,000 clones, roughly 91% seen once. This TCR was sampled from a man in his late teens or twenties with COVID-19, enrolled during active disease. The sequencing input was peripheral blood.

CDR3 sequence (DNA): TGTGCTAGTGGTTTGGCCCCCCTTGGGCTAGCGGGAGCCATTCAGTACTTC. Its protein product is CASGLAPLGLAGAIQYF. The J gene is TRBJ2-4, the V gene TRBV12-5; 10 nucleotides line up with TRBD2. The V gene end was trimmed by 1 base and the J gene end by 9 bases; junction bases not matched to a gene: 12. CDR1 is LGHNT and CDR2 is FRNRAP in the germline V gene. The CDR3 is 17 amino acids.